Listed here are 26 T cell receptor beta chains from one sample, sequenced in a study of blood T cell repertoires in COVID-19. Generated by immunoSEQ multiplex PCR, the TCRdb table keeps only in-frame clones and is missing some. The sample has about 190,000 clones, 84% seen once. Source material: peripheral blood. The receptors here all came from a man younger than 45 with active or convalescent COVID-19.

For the CDR3, the DNA is TGTGCCAGCAGTACCCGGCAGGGGGTGAACACCGGGGAGCTGTTTTTT. Its protein is CASSTRQGVNTGELFF. V is TRBV6-6 and J is TRBJ2-2; 7 bases map to TRBD1. Germline V gene data show CDR1 as MNHNY and CDR2 as SVGAGI (reference sequence). The CDR3 contains 16 residues. After removal of 5 bases from V and 1 base from J, the junction contained 7 bases not matched to a gene.

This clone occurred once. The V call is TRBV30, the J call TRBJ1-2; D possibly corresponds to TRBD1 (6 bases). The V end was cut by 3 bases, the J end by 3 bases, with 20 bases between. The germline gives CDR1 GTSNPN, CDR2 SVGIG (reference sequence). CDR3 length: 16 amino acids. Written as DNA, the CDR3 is TGTGCCTGGAGAGAGTACGGGGGGGCGAGGGACTATGGCTACACCTTC. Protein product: CAWREYGGARDYGYTF. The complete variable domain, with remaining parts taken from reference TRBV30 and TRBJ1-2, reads SQTIHQWPATLVQPVGSPLSLECTVEGTSNPNLYWYRQAAGRGLQLLFYSVGIGQISSEVPQNLSASRPQDRQFILSSKKLLLSDSGFYLCAWREYGGARDYGYTFGSGTRLTVV.

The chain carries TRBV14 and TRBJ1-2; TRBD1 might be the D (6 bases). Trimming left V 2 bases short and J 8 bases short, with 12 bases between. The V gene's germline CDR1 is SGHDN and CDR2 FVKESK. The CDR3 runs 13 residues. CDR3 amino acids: CASSQTRGGGYTF. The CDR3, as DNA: TGTGCCAGCAGCCAAACGAGGGGGGGCGGCTACACCTTC.

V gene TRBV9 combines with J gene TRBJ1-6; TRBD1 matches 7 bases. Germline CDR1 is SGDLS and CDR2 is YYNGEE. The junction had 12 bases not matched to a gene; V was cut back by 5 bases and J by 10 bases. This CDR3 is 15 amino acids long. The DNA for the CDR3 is TGTGCCAGCAGGCAGGGGGGATCTGGACGGTCACCCCTCCACTTT. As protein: CASRQGGSGRSPLHF. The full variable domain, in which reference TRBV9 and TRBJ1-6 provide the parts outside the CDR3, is DSGVTQTPKHLITATGQRVTLRCSPRSGDLSVYWYQQSLDQGLQFLIQYYNGEERAKGNILERFSAQQFPDLHSELNLSSLELGDSALYFCASRQGGSGRSPLHFGNGTRLTVT.

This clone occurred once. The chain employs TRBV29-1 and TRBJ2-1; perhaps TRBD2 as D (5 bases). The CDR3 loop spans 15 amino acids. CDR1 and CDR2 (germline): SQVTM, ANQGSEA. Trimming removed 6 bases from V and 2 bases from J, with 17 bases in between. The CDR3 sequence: CSVRAEVAPYNEQFF. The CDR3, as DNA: TGCAGCGTCCGCGCGGAGGTAGCCCCCTACAATGAGCAGTTCTTC.

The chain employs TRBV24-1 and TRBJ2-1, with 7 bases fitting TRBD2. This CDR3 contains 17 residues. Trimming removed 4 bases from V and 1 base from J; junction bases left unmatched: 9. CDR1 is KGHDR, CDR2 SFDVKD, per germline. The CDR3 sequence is CATSDQSPGGSYNEQFF. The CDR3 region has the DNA TGTGCCACCAGTGACCAGTCCCCGGGGGGTTCCTACAATGAGCAGTTCTTC.

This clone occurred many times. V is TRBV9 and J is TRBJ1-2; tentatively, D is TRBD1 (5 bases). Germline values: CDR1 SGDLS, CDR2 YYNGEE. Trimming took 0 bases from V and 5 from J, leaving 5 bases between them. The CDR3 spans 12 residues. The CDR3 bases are TGTGCCAGCAGCGTAGAGGGGTATGGCTACACCTTC. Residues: CASSVEGYGYTF.

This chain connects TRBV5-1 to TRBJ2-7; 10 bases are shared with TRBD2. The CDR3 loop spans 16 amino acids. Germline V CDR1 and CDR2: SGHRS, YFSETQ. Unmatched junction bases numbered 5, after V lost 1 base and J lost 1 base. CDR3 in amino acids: CASSLSSGSGSYEQYF. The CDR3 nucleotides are TGCGCCAGCAGCTTGTCTAGCGGGAGTGGTTCCTACGAGCAGTACTTC.

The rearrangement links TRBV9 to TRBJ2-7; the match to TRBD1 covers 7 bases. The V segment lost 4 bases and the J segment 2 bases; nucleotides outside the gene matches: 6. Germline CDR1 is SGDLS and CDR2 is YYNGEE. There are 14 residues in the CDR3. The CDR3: CASSPGQATYEQYF. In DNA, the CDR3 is TGTGCCAGCAGCCCAGGACAGGCAACCTACGAGCAGTACTTC.

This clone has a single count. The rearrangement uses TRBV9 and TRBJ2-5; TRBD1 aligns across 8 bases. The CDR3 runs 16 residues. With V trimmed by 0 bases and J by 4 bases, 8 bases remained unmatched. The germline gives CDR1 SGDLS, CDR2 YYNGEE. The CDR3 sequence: CASSVGQGSIAETQYF. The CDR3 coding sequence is TGTGCCAGCAGCGTAGGACAGGGGTCGATCGCAGAGACCCAGTACTTC.

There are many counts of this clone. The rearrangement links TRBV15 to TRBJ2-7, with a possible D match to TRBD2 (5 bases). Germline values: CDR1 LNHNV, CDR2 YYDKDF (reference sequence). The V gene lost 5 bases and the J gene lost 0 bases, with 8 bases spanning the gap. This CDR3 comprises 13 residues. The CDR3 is CATSRRDSYEQYF. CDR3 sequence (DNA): TGTGCCACCAGCCGCCGGGACTCCTACGAGCAGTACTTC.

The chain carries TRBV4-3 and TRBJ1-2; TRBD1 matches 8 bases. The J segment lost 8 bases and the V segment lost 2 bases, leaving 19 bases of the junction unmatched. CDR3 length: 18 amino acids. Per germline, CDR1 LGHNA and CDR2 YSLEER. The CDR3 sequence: CASSQNPEWTGTTGGYTF. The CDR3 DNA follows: TGCGCCAGCAGCCAAAACCCAGAATGGACAGGGACTACGGGGGGCTACACCTTC.

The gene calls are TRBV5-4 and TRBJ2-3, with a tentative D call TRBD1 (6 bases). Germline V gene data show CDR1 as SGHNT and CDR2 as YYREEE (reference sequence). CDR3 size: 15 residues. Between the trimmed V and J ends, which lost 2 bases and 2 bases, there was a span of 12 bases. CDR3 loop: CASSFMDSATDTQYF. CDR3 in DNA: TGTGCCAGCAGCTTCATGGACAGCGCCACAGATACGCAGTATTTT.

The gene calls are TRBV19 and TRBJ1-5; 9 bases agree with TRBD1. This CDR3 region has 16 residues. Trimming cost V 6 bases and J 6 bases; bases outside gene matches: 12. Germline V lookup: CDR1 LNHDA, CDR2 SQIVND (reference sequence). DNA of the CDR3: TGTGCCAGTAGCCCCCCACGGACAGGGGCCGGTCAGCCCCAGCATTTT. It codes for CASSPPRTGAGQPQHF.

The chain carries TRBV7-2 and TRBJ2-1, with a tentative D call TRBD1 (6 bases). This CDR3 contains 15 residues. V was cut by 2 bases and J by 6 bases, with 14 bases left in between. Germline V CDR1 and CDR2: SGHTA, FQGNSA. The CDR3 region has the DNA TGTGCCAGCAGCTTAAATGGAATAGGGGGCAATGAGCAGTTCTTC. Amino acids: CASSLNGIGGNEQFF.

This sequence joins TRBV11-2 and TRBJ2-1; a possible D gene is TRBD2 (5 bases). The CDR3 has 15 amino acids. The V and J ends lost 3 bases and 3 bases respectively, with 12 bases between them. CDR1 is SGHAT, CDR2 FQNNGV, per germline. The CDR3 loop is CASSFGRGFYNEQFF. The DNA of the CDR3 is TGTGCCAGCAGCTTCGGTCGGGGATTCTACAATGAGCAGTTCTTC.

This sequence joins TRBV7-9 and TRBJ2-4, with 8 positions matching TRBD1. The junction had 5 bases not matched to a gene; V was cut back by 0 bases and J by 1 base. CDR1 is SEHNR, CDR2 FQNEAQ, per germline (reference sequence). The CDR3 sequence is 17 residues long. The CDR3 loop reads CASSLAKQGGAKNIQYF. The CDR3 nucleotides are TGTGCCAGCAGCTTAGCGAAACAGGGGGGTGCCAAAAACATTCAGTACTTC.

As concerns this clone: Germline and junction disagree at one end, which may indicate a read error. Here the CDR3 DNA reads TGTGCCAGTAGTCTAGATCAGGGATCTGGGGCCAACGTCCTGACTTTC. Translating gives CASSLDQGSGANVLTF. V is TRBV19 and J is TRBJ2-6; weak D call: TRBD1 (5 bases). CDR3 length: 16 residues. The germline gives CDR1 LNHDA, CDR2 SQIVND (reference sequence).

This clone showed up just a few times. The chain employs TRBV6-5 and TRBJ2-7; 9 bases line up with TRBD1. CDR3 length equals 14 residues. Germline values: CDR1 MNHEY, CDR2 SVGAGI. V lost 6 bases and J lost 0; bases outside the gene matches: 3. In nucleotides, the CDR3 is TGTGCCAGCAGGGGGGACAGGGCCTCCTACGAGCAGTACGTC. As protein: CASRGDRASYEQYV.

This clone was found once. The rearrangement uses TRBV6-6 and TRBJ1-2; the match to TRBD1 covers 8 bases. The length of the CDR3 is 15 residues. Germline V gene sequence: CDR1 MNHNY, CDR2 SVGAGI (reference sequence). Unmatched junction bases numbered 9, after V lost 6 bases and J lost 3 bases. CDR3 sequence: CASSRTDRGDYGYTF. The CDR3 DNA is TGTGCCAGCAGCCGAACCGACAGGGGCGACTATGGCTACACCTTC.

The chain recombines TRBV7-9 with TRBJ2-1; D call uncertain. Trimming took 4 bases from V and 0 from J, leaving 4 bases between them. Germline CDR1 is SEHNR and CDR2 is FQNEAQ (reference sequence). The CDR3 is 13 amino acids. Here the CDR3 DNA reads TGTGCCAGCAGCTCGAGCTCCTACAATGAGCAGTTCTTC. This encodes CASSSSSYNEQFF.

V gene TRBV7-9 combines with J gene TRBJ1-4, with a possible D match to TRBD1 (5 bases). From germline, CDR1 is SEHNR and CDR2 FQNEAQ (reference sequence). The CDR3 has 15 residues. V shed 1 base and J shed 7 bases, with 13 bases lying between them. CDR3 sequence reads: CASSLGPGQGEKLFF. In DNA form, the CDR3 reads TGTGCCAGCAGCTTAGGCCCTGGGCAGGGTGAAAAACTGTTTTTT.

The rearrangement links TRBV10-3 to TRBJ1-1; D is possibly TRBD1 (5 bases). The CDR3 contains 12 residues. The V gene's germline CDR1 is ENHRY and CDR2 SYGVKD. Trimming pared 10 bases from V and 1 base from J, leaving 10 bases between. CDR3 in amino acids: CASTTENTEAFF. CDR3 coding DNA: TGTGCCAGCACGACAGAGAACACTGAAGCTTTCTTT.

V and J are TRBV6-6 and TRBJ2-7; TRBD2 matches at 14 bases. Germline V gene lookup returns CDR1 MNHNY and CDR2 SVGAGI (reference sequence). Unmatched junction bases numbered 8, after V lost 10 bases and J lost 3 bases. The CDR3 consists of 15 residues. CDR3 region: CAIGTSGSSLYEQYF. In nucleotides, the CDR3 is TGTGCCATCGGGACTAGCGGGAGCTCCCTCTACGAGCAGTACTTC.

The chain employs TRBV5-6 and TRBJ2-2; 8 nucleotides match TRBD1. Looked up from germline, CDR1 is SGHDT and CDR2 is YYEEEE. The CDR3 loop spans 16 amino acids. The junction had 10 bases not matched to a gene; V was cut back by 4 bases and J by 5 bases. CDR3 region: CASSGVTGARTGELFF. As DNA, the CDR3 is TGTGCCAGCAGCGGCGTGACAGGGGCGCGGACCGGGGAGCTGTTTTTT.

CDR3 DNA sequence: TGTGCCATCAGCGATAATTCACCCCTCCACTTT. Translating gives CAISDNSPLHF. The gene calls are TRBV10-3 and TRBJ1-6; D gene unclear. Trimming shortened V by 6 bases and J by 5 bases, and 2 bases separated the two germline ends. There are 11 residues in the CDR3. CDR1 and CDR2 from the germline V gene are ENHRY and SYGVKD.